These T cell receptor beta chains were read from a single sample in a study of T cell responses to AZD1222 COVID-19 vaccine. Clones were read by immunoSEQ multiplex PCR, and TCRdb kept only the in-frame ones, dropping some. The table lists 65,000 to 95,000 clones, around 84% of them singletons. The sample here was peripheral blood, taken on day 0 of AZD1222 vaccination. The receptors come from an adult in good health. The CDR3 runs from the conserved cysteine through the conserved F or W. The D gene is left open where the match is weak. A row's size may be missing; if present it is once, few, many or a size class.

V gene: TRBV5-5
clone size: NA
CDR3 length: 17
J gene: TRBJ2-1
D gene: NA
CDR3 protein: CASSLVAQGRTYNEQFF
CDR3 DNA: TGTGCCAGCAGCTTGGTGGCACAGGGTAGGACCTACAATGAGCAGTTCTTC

V gene: TRBV3-1/TRBV3-2
clone size: once
CDR3 length: 15
J gene: TRBJ2-5
D gene: TRBD1
CDR3 protein: CASSLGQGGQETQYF
CDR3 DNA: TGTGCCAGCAGCCTGGGACAGGGGGGACAAGAGACCCAGTACTTC

V gene: TRBV4-1
clone size: NA
CDR3 length: 17
J gene: TRBJ2-5
D gene: TRBD2
CDR3 protein: CASSQAERGVKQETQYF
CDR3 DNA: TGCGCCAGCAGCCAAGCCGAACGGGGGGTGAAACAAGAGACCCAGTACTTC

V gene: TRBV5-1
clone size: NA
CDR3 length: 16
J gene: TRBJ2-2
D gene: TRBD2
CDR3 protein: CASSLGGRDGTGELFF
CDR3 DNA: TGCGCCAGCAGCTTGGGCGGGAGAGACGGGACCGGGGAGCTGTTTTTT

V gene: TRBV6-1
clone size: NA
CDR3 length: 13
J gene: TRBJ1-1
D gene: TRBD1
CDR3 protein: CASSDNRGAEAFF
CDR3 DNA: TGTGCCAGCAGTGATAACAGGGGCGCTGAAGCTTTCTTT

V gene: TRBV28
clone size: NA
CDR3 length: 15
J gene: TRBJ1-3
D gene: NA
CDR3 protein: CASSLGGNSGNTIYF
CDR3 DNA: TGTGCCAGCAGTTTAGGGGGCAACTCTGGAAACACCATATATTTT

V gene: TRBV15
clone size: NA
CDR3 length: 14
J gene: TRBJ1-2
D gene: NA
CDR3 protein: CATSRDLADYGYTF
CDR3 DNA: TGTGCCACCAGCAGAGATTTGGCAGACTATGGCTACACCTTC

V gene: TRBV7-6
clone size: NA
CDR3 length: 13
J gene: TRBJ1-6
D gene: NA
CDR3 protein: CASSLEGNSPLHF
CDR3 DNA: TGTGCCAGCAGCTTAGAAGGCAATTCACCCCTCCACTTT

V gene: TRBV3-1/TRBV3-2
clone size: NA
CDR3 length: 14
J gene: TRBJ2-7
D gene: NA
CDR3 protein: CASSQASTSTQQYF
CDR3 DNA: TGTGCCAGCAGCCAGGCCTCAACTAGTACTCAGCAGTACTTC

V gene: TRBV12-3/TRBV12-4
clone size: few
CDR3 length: 11
J gene: TRBJ1-1
D gene: NA
CDR3 protein: CASSLTVEAFF
CDR3 DNA: TGTGCCAGCAGTTTAACAGTTGAAGCTTTCTTT

V gene: TRBV30
clone size: NA
CDR3 length: 13
J gene: TRBJ1-2
D gene: TRBD1
CDR3 protein: CAWKQGGHYGYTF
CDR3 DNA: TGTGCCTGGAAGCAGGGGGGACACTATGGCTACACCTTC

V gene: TRBV14
clone size: NA
CDR3 length: 16
J gene: TRBJ2-1
D gene: NA
CDR3 protein: CASSQDRLAGRNEQFF
CDR3 DNA: TGTGCCAGCAGCCAAGACCGGTTGGCGGGGCGGAATGAGCAGTTCTTC

V gene: TRBV5-5
clone size: once
CDR3 length: 14
J gene: TRBJ2-7
D gene: NA
CDR3 protein: CASSLQGPPYEQYF
CDR3 DNA: TGTGCCAGCAGCTTACAGGGTCCCCCCTACGAGCAGTACTTC

V gene: TRBV5-1
clone size: NA
CDR3 length: 13
J gene: TRBJ2-7
D gene: NA
CDR3 protein: CASSRPGIYEQYF
CDR3 DNA: TGCGCCAGCAGCCGACCGGGGATCTACGAGCAGTACTTC

V gene: TRBV5-6
clone size: NA
CDR3 length: 15
J gene: TRBJ1-4
D gene: TRBD1
CDR3 protein: CASSLPGQGSEKLFF
CDR3 DNA: TGTGCCAGCAGCTTGCCGGGACAGGGAAGTGAAAAACTGTTTTTT

V gene: TRBV7-8
clone size: NA
CDR3 length: 14
J gene: TRBJ1-2
D gene: NA
CDR3 protein: CASSLGQDFYGYTF
CDR3 DNA: TGTGCCAGCAGCCTTGGCCAGGATTTCTATGGCTACACCTTC

V gene: TRBV10-3
clone size: NA
CDR3 length: 14
J gene: TRBJ2-3
D gene: NA
CDR3 protein: CATSGGLDTDTQYF
CDR3 DNA: TGTGCCACCTCCGGTGGGCTGGACACAGATACGCAGTATTTT

V gene: TRBV18
clone size: NA
CDR3 length: 15
J gene: TRBJ2-2
D gene: TRBD1
CDR3 protein: CASRSRAGGTGELFF
CDR3 DNA: TGTGCCAGCCGCTCCAGGGCAGGGGGCACCGGGGAGCTGTTTTTT

V gene: TRBV7-9
clone size: NA
CDR3 length: 14
J gene: TRBJ1-5
D gene: NA
CDR3 protein: CASSSRGVLWPQHF
CDR3 DNA: TGTGCCAGCAGCTCCCGCGGGGTTCTGTGGCCCCAGCATTTT

V gene: TRBV5-1
clone size: NA
CDR3 length: 14
J gene: TRBJ2-5
D gene: NA
CDR3 protein: CASSLGPSEETQYF
CDR3 DNA: TGCGCCAGCAGCTTGGGCCCGTCGGAAGAGACCCAGTACTTC

V gene: TRBV5-5
clone size: NA
CDR3 length: 17
J gene: TRBJ1-2
D gene: NA
CDR3 protein: CASSLAGAGATNYGYTF
CDR3 DNA: TGTGCCAGCAGCTTAGCCGGCGCCGGGGCGACGAACTATGGCTACACCTTC

V gene: TRBV5-1
clone size: NA
CDR3 length: 16
J gene: TRBJ1-1
D gene: TRBD1
CDR3 protein: CASSPGQGVRGTEAFF
CDR3 DNA: TGCGCCAGCAGCCCAGGTCAGGGGGTGAGGGGTACTGAAGCTTTCTTT

V gene: TRBV10-1
clone size: NA
CDR3 length: 12
J gene: TRBJ2-1
D gene: TRBD2
CDR3 protein: CARGGTYNEQFF
CDR3 DNA: TGCGCCCGGGGAGGGACTTACAATGAGCAGTTCTTC

V gene: TRBV27
clone size: NA
CDR3 length: 12
J gene: TRBJ2-4
D gene: NA
CDR3 protein: CASKDRQNIQYF
CDR3 DNA: TGTGCCAGCAAGGACAGACAAAACATTCAGTACTTC

V gene: TRBV19
clone size: NA
CDR3 length: 13
J gene: TRBJ2-5
D gene: TRBD1
CDR3 protein: CASSTQQGETQYF
CDR3 DNA: TGTGCCAGTAGTACCCAACAGGGGGAGACCCAGTACTTC

V gene: TRBV11-2
clone size: once
CDR3 length: 15
J gene: TRBJ2-3
D gene: NA
CDR3 protein: CASSFGGRPTDTQYF
CDR3 DNA: TGTGCCAGCAGCTTTGGCGGCCGCCCTACAGATACGCAGTATTTT

V gene: TRBV7-2
clone size: NA
CDR3 length: 15
J gene: TRBJ1-5
D gene: NA
CDR3 protein: CASSMDRNSNQPQHF
CDR3 DNA: TGTGCCAGCAGCATGGACCGCAATAGCAATCAGCCCCAGCATTTT

V gene: TRBV28
clone size: NA
CDR3 length: 18
J gene: TRBJ1-2
D gene: TRBD1
CDR3 protein: CASSLKGPGGRGNYGYTF
CDR3 DNA: TGTGCCAGCAGTTTAAAGGGGCCAGGGGGCAGGGGTAACTATGGCTACACCTTC

V gene: TRBV18
clone size: NA
CDR3 length: 13
J gene: TRBJ2-7
D gene: NA
CDR3 protein: CASSPGTHSEQYF
CDR3 DNA: TGTGCCAGCTCACCAGGGACCCACTCAGAGCAGTACTTC

V gene: TRBV2
clone size: NA
CDR3 length: 16
J gene: TRBJ1-5
D gene: NA
CDR3 protein: CASSVFLGDSNQPQHF
CDR3 DNA: TGTGCCAGCAGTGTTTTCCTCGGGGATAGCAATCAGCCCCAGCATTTT

V gene: TRBV5-5
clone size: NA
CDR3 length: 17
J gene: TRBJ2-7
D gene: TRBD2
CDR3 protein: CASSLAGLAGGPYEQYF
CDR3 DNA: TGTGCCAGCAGCTTGGCGGGACTAGCGGGAGGGCCGTACGAGCAGTACTTC

V gene: TRBV18
clone size: once
CDR3 length: 15
J gene: TRBJ1-6
D gene: NA
CDR3 protein: CASSLGLSSNSPLHF
CDR3 DNA: TGTGCCAGCTCACTGGGATTGAGCTCTAATTCACCCCTCCACTTT

V gene: TRBV7-2
clone size: few
CDR3 length: 14
J gene: TRBJ1-2
D gene: TRBD1
CDR3 protein: CASRTGQGGDGYTF
CDR3 DNA: TGTGCCAGCAGAACCGGACAGGGGGGAGATGGCTACACCTTC

V gene: TRBV30
clone size: NA
CDR3 length: 15
J gene: TRBJ1-1
D gene: NA
CDR3 protein: CAWIPLRSLRAEAFF
CDR3 DNA: TGTGCCTGGATCCCCCTCAGGTCATTAAGGGCTGAAGCTTTCTTT

V gene: TRBV5-4
clone size: NA
CDR3 length: 14
J gene: TRBJ1-2
D gene: TRBD1
CDR3 protein: CASRPDRVQGGYTF
CDR3 DNA: TGTGCCAGCAGGCCGGACAGGGTGCAGGGTGGCTACACCTTC

V gene: TRBV7-9
clone size: few
CDR3 length: 16
J gene: TRBJ2-3
D gene: TRBD2
CDR3 protein: CASSLGLAGAADTQYF
CDR3 DNA: TGTGCCAGCAGCTTGGGACTAGCGGGGGCGGCAGATACGCAGTATTTT

V gene: TRBV6-5
clone size: NA
CDR3 length: 15
J gene: TRBJ2-1
D gene: TRBD1
CDR3 protein: CASSRTGGLINEQFF
CDR3 DNA: TGTGCCAGCAGTAGGACAGGGGGACTGATCAATGAGCAGTTCTTC

V gene: TRBV2
clone size: NA
CDR3 length: 11
J gene: TRBJ1-3
D gene: NA
CDR3 protein: CASSPDRTIYF
CDR3 DNA: TGTGCCAGCAGCCCCGACAGGACCATATATTTT

V gene: TRBV6-5
clone size: NA
CDR3 length: 12
J gene: TRBJ1-2
D gene: NA
CDR3 protein: CASSTPGGGYTF
CDR3 DNA: TGTGCCAGCAGTACACCAGGAGGAGGCTACACCTTC

V gene: TRBV29-1
clone size: once
CDR3 length: 18
J gene: TRBJ2-1
D gene: TRBD2
CDR3 protein: CSVEDRIRKRGSYNEQFF
CDR3 DNA: TGCAGCGTTGAAGATCGTATAAGGAAGCGGGGCTCCTACAATGAGCAGTTCTTC

V gene: TRBV7-2
clone size: NA
CDR3 length: 19
J gene: TRBJ2-3
D gene: NA
CDR3 protein: CASSPFGASVNLKGDTQYF
CDR3 DNA: TGTGCCAGCAGCCCGTTCGGGGCTAGCGTAAACCTAAAGGGTGATACGCAGTATTTT

V gene: TRBV18
clone size: NA
CDR3 length: 15
J gene: TRBJ2-6
D gene: NA
CDR3 protein: CASSPLGTGANVLTF
CDR3 DNA: TGTGCCAGCTCACCATTGGGGACTGGGGCCAACGTCCTGACTTTC

V gene: TRBV6-5
clone size: NA
CDR3 length: 13
J gene: TRBJ1-1
D gene: TRBD1
CDR3 protein: CASNQGANTEAFF
CDR3 DNA: TGTGCCAGCAACCAGGGGGCCAACACTGAAGCTTTCTTT

V gene: TRBV6-5
clone size: NA
CDR3 length: 15
J gene: TRBJ2-5
D gene: NA
CDR3 protein: CASSPRSGTEETQYF
CDR3 DNA: TGTGCCAGCAGTCCACGATCCGGGACCGAAGAGACCCAGTACTTC

V gene: TRBV11-3
clone size: NA
CDR3 length: 15
J gene: TRBJ2-5
D gene: TRBD1
CDR3 protein: CASSRTTGGIETQYF
CDR3 DNA: TGTGCCAGCAGCCGTACCACAGGGGGCATCGAGACCCAGTACTTC

V gene: TRBV5-1
clone size: once
CDR3 length: 15
J gene: TRBJ1-2
D gene: NA
CDR3 protein: CASSLALDFSYGYTF
CDR3 DNA: TGCGCCAGCAGCTTGGCCCTGGACTTCAGCTATGGCTACACCTTC

V gene: TRBV2
clone size: NA
CDR3 length: 12
J gene: TRBJ2-7
D gene: NA
CDR3 protein: CASSDPPGEQYF
CDR3 DNA: TGTGCCAGCAGTGACCCCCCGGGTGAGCAGTACTTC

V gene: TRBV4-1
clone size: NA
CDR3 length: 15
J gene: TRBJ2-1
D gene: TRBD2
CDR3 protein: CASSQTSGGDNEQFF
CDR3 DNA: TGCGCCAGCAGCCAGACTAGCGGGGGGGACAATGAGCAGTTCTTC

V gene: TRBV11-2
clone size: NA
CDR3 length: 13
J gene: TRBJ1-2
D gene: NA
CDR3 protein: CASSFAGGYGYTF
CDR3 DNA: TGTGCCAGCAGCTTTGCGGGGGGGTATGGCTACACCTTC

V gene: TRBV6-5
clone size: NA
CDR3 length: 14
J gene: TRBJ1-5
D gene: NA
CDR3 protein: CASSYSGSEQPQHF
CDR3 DNA: TGTGCCAGCAGTTACTCGGGGTCGGAACAGCCCCAGCATTTT

V gene: TRBV6-5
clone size: NA
CDR3 length: 12
J gene: TRBJ2-7
D gene: TRBD1
CDR3 protein: CASKTGTYEQYF
CDR3 DNA: TGTGCCAGCAAGACAGGGACCTACGAGCAGTACTTC

V gene: TRBV28
clone size: NA
CDR3 length: 13
J gene: TRBJ1-2
D gene: NA
CDR3 protein: CASSLGGVYGYTF
CDR3 DNA: TGTGCCAGCAGTTTGGGGGGGGTCTATGGCTACACCTTC

V gene: TRBV2
clone size: NA
CDR3 length: 15
J gene: TRBJ2-1
D gene: TRBD2
CDR3 protein: CASSVLAGDYNEQFF
CDR3 DNA: TGTGCCAGCAGTGTCCTAGCGGGGGATTACAATGAGCAGTTCTTC

V gene: TRBV10-1
clone size: NA
CDR3 length: 11
J gene: TRBJ2-3
D gene: NA
CDR3 protein: CASTQGHTQYF
CDR3 DNA: TGCGCCAGCACCCAGGGACATACGCAGTATTTT

V gene: TRBV29-1
clone size: once
CDR3 length: 15
J gene: TRBJ1-2
D gene: TRBD1
CDR3 protein: CSVGSTGGINYGYTF
CDR3 DNA: TGCAGCGTTGGGTCAACAGGGGGCATAAACTATGGCTACACCTTC